There are a few counts of the clone carrying this T cell receptor (beta chain). The sample belongs to a study of OX40 agonist ivuxolimab in advanced cancers. TCRdb keeps only in-frame clones here, not all; method: immunoSEQ multiplex PCR. Here the sample spans about 44,000 clones, 86% being singletons. This CDR3 contains 15 residues. Germline V gives CDR1 SGHTA, CDR2 FQGNSA. The V end was cut by 3 bases, the J end by 3 bases, with 11 bases between. The chain links TRBV7-2 to TRBJ1-4; the D is unclear. The clonotype comes from an adult with an advanced solid tumor such as melanoma, head and neck, liver or kidney cancer. This sample comprised CD4+ or CD8+ T cells sorted from blood, obtained in a trial of the OX40 agonist ivuxolimab. The CDR3 loop is CASSFSGTPNEKLFF. The CDR3 DNA is TGTGCCAGCAGCTTCAGTGGTACCCCTAATGAAAAACTGTTTTTT. Looking up the rest from reference TRBV7-2 and TRBJ1-4 gives the full variable domain: GAGVSQSPSNKVTEKGKDVELRCDPISGHTALYWYRQSLGQGLEFLIYFQGNSAPDKSGLPSDRFSAERTGGSVSTLTIQRTQQEDSAVYLCASSFSGTPNEKLFFGSGTQLSVL.